The following is a TCR beta chain sequence with its context. This record comes from a study of T cells in Graves' hyperthyroidism and ophthalmopathy. At the level of the study: Peripheral blood was acquired at first diagnosis, ahead of any therapy whatsoever.

Amplification of TCR beta CDR3 regions was performed using RNA transcripts as template. Researchers ran a first-round RT-PCR on the TCR CDR3 using the HTBI primer set. TCRdb reprocessed the multiplex PCR reads with MiXCR, giving one entry per CDR3 protein. The data show over 450,000 distinct CDR3 sequences, with roughly a sixth seen just once and roughly a sixth held by the top ten. Extraction of PBMCs used under 13 ml of fresh peripheral blood. The CDR3 is made up of 17 amino acids. The V and J ends lost 0 bases and 6 bases respectively, with 18 bases between them. Germline CDR1 reads MGHRA; CDR2 reads YSYEKL.

Sequenced material: blood. J is TRBJ1-5 and V is TRBV4-1; D unclear. The receptor comes from a woman younger than 35 with Graves' ophthalmopathy. The CDR3 protein is CASSQETPQTGPQPQHF. The CDR3 coding sequence is TGCGCCAGCAGCCAAGAAACTCCCCAAACCGGGCCTCAGCCCCAGCATTTT.